The 2 T cell receptor beta chains below were found in one sample sequenced in a study of cytomegalovirus exposure and HLA in healthy donors. Assay used: immunoSEQ multiplex PCR; TCRdb lists only in-frame clones, some missing. The sample has about 160,000 clones, roughly 96% seen once. The material sequenced was PBMCs. These receptors all stem from a woman aged 18-29 years in good health and CMV-seronegative.

The chain is built from TRBV27 and TRBJ2-7; 9 positions agree with TRBD2. This CDR3 is built from 14 residues. V lost 3 bases to trimming and J lost 7 bases; unmatched junction nucleotides: 7. The germline V gene has CDR1 MNHEY and CDR2 SMNVEV (reference sequence). The CDR3 DNA reads as TGTGCCAGCAGTTTCGGCCTAGCGGGGAGAGAGCAGTACTTC. The encoded protein is CASSFGLAGREQYF.

This clone was seen only once. Different DNA sequences within this sample yield the same CDR3. The chain is built from TRBV9 and TRBJ2-2, with TRBD2 matching over 7 bases. V dropped 0 bases and J dropped 5; count of bases not matched to a gene: 1. This CDR3 contains 14 residues. Looked up from germline, CDR1 is SGDLS and CDR2 is YYNGEE. CDR3 sequence: CASSVGGGTGELFF. CDR3 sequence (DNA): TGTGCCAGCAGCGTAGGGGGAGGGACCGGGGAGCTGTTTTTT. The whole variable domain, remainder taken from reference TRBV9 and TRBJ2-2, is DSGVTQTPKHLITATGQRVTLRCSPRSGDLSVYWYQQSLDQGLQFLIQYYNGEERAKGNILERFSAQQFPDLHSELNLSSLELGDSALYFCASSVGGGTGELFFGEGSRLTVL.